These 13 T cell receptor beta chains originate from one sample sequenced in a study of T cell responses to AZD1222 COVID-19 vaccine. TCRdb's table, derived via immunoSEQ multiplex PCR, lists solely in-frame clones and lacks some. The sample shows 90,000 to 120,000 clones, roughly 90% of them seen only once. Sample: peripheral blood, taken 28 days after the second AZD1222 dose. The receptors derive from an adult who received the AZD1222 COVID-19 vaccine.

The J gene is TRBJ2-5, the V gene TRBV6-5; D ambiguous. Germline CDR1 is MNHEY and CDR2 is SVGAGI. The V and J ends lost 5 bases and 5 bases respectively, with 15 bases between them. This CDR3 region has 14 residues. The CDR3 sequence is CASSLLHGAETQYF. The CDR3, as DNA: TGTGCCAGCAGTCTTCTCCACGGTGCGGAGACCCAGTACTTC.

The rearrangement joins TRBV18 to TRBJ1-5; D remains unclear. Germline V gene sequence: CDR1 KGHSH, CDR2 LQKENI. Trimming left V 8 bases short and J 0 bases short, with 14 bases between. The CDR3 length is 15 residues. This CDR3 is CASTQSVYSNQPQHF. CDR3 nucleotide sequence: TGTGCCAGCACCCAATCGGTTTATAGCAATCAGCCCCAGCATTTT.

This chain connects TRBV19 to TRBJ1-1; D gene unclear. The CDR3 length is 12 residues. V lost 6 bases, J lost 4 bases, and 9 bases lay in between. Germline V gives CDR1 LNHDA, CDR2 SQIVND (reference sequence). CDR3 DNA sequence: TGTGCCAGTAGCCGACGGTCCACTGAAGCTTTCTTT. Its protein is CASSRRSTEAFF.

This chain connects TRBV13 to TRBJ1-6, with D hard to call. The CDR3 runs to 16 residues. Germline assignment: CDR1 PRHDT and CDR2 FYEKMQ (reference sequence). V was pared by 0 bases and J by 0 bases, with 6 bases between. The CDR3 loop reads CASSLGSSSYNSPLHF. The CDR3 nucleotides are TGTGCCAGCAGCTTAGGCTCGAGCTCCTATAATTCACCCCTCCACTTT.

The V gene is TRBV11-2, the J gene TRBJ2-7, with 8 bases that match TRBD2. V trimming: 0 bases; J trimming: 6 bases; junction bases outside the gene matches: 4. The CDR3 sequence is 14 residues long. Germline-derived CDR1 and CDR2 are SGHAT and FQNNGV. The CDR3, as DNA: TGTGCCAGCAGCTTAGAAGCGGGAGTGGGCGAGCAGTACTTC. It yields the protein CASSLEAGVGEQYF.

The chain is built from TRBV28 and TRBJ1-2; D remains unclear. Germline V CDR1 and CDR2: MDHEN, SYDVKM. V was clipped by 3 bases and J by 6 bases, with 11 bases between them. The CDR3 covers 13 residues. The CDR3 DNA reads TGTGCCAGCAGTTTCTTAGCCTTAAATGGCTACACCTTC. This translates into CASSFLALNGYTF.

The chain uses TRBV3-1 (or the pseudogene TRBV3-2) and TRBJ2-7, with 10 bases matching TRBD2. V gave up 4 bases and J gave up 7 bases; unmatched junction bases: 7. The CDR3 consists of 14 residues. From germline, CDR1 is LGHDT and CDR2 YNNKEL (reference sequence). This CDR3 is CASSPRTSGGEQYF. The CDR3 DNA follows: TGTGCCAGCAGCCCACGGACTAGCGGAGGGGAGCAGTACTTC.

V is TRBV9 and J is TRBJ2-3; D uncertain. CDR3 length: 13 residues. Per the germline V gene, CDR1 is SGDLS and CDR2 is YYNGEE. The V end lost 1 base, the J end lost 2 bases, and 5 bases lay between the germline ends. CDR3 region: CASSVLLTDTQYF. The CDR3 DNA follows: TGTGCCAGCAGCGTATTGCTCACAGATACGCAGTATTTT.

The CDR3 bases are TGTGCCAGCAGCCACGGACTAGCCTACGAGCAGTACTTC. It yields the protein CASSHGLAYEQYF. The chain couples TRBV27 to TRBJ2-7; TRBD2 agrees at 7 bases. CDR1 and CDR2 from the germline V gene are MNHEY and SMNVEV (reference sequence). V gave up 6 bases and J gave up 2 bases; unmatched junction bases: 4. CDR3 length: 13 amino acids.

The chain recombines TRBV21-1 with TRBJ1-5; whether TRBD1, the table's D call, matches the DNA was not checked. TRBV21-1 is a recognized pseudogene. The CDR3 is 15 amino acids. CDR3 sequence (DNA): TGTGCCAGCAGCAAAGAAGACAGGAGGAATCAGCCCCAGCATTTT. Protein sequence: CASSKEDRRNQPQHF.

Only one count was recorded for this clone. The chain joins TRBV5-5 to TRBJ1-3; D perhaps matches TRBD1 (6 bases). The V and J ends lost 6 bases and 0 bases respectively, with 13 bases between them. The CDR3 length is 15 residues. Germline CDR1 and CDR2: SGHKS and YYEKEE (reference sequence). For the CDR3, the DNA is TGTGCCAGCATACAGGGTGCGAGCTCTGGAAACACCATATATTTT. It encodes CASIQGASSGNTIYF.

The V call is TRBV20-1, the J call TRBJ2-5, with 8 bases fitting TRBD2. V shed 3 bases and J 5 bases; nucleotides not matched to a gene: 8. Germline V gives CDR1 DFQATT, CDR2 SNEGSKA (reference sequence). The CDR3 loop spans 14 amino acids. The CDR3 coding sequence is TGCAGTGCTAGTGCGGGAGGATTGGGGGAGACCCAGTACTTC. Protein sequence: CSASAGGLGETQYF.

The chain carries TRBV28 and TRBJ2-3, with D perhaps TRBD1 or TRBD2 (5 bases each). The V end was cut by 3 bases, the J end by 4 bases, with 5 bases between. CDR3 size: 12 residues. Germline assignment: CDR1 MDHEN and CDR2 SYDVKM. In nucleotides, the CDR3 is TGTGCCAGCAGTTTGGGGGCAGATACGCAGTATTTT. Encoded protein: CASSLGADTQYF.